The 7 T cell receptor beta chains reported below all come from one sample, sequenced in a study of T cells in women clearing cervical HPV infection. Assay: immunoSEQ multiplex PCR; the TCRdb copy retains only in-frame clones and omits some. The sample totals around 30,000 clones. Sequenced input: blood buffy coat. All receptors come from a woman aged 18 to 69 with a cervical HPV16 infection that either progressed to CIN3+ or cleared (not recorded which).

This CDR3 is CASSPDTNYGYTF. The sequenced CDR3 bases are TGTGCCAGCTCACCCGACACTAACTATGGC. The gene calls are TRBV18 and TRBJ1-2, with D unclear. Sequencing ends 3 residues short of the CDR3 end; the germline J gene provides the rest. V was cut by 3 bases and J by 0 bases, with 5 bases left in between. The CDR3 extends over 13 amino acids. Germline values: CDR1 KGHSH, CDR2 LQKENI. The entire variable domain, with the rest obtained from reference TRBV18 and TRBJ1-2, is as follows: NAGVMQNPRHLVRRRGQEARLRCSPMKGHSHVYWYRQLPEEGLKFMVYLQKENIIDESGMPKERFSAEFPKEGPSILRIQQVVRGDSAAYFCASSPDTNYGYTFGSGTRLTVV.

To note about this clone: The read ends 3 residues before the CDR3 terminus; that terminus is restored from the germline J gene. V and J are TRBV14 and TRBJ2-1, with D possibly matching TRBD1 (5 bases). The CDR3 is 13 residues long. V gave up 3 bases and J gave up 6 bases, with 9 bases separating them. Germline-derived CDR1 and CDR2 are SGHDN and FVKESK. CDR3 loop: CASSQGRVNEQFF. The covered CDR3 bases are TGTGCCAGCAGCCAGGGCAGGGTCAATGAG.

A remark on this clone: Read sequence stops 3 residues before the CDR3 end, and the germline J gene provides the missing end. The rearrangement joins TRBV5-1 to TRBJ2-1; D not certain. The CDR3 is 14 residues long. The germline gives CDR1 SGHRS, CDR2 YFSETQ. V was shortened by 4 bases and J by 0 bases, with 8 bases between the two germline ends. The CDR3 here is CASSKADSYNEQFF. CDR3 bases read: TGCGCCAGCAGCAAGGCAGACTCCTACAATGAG.

Notes on this clone: The CDR3 is cut off 3 residues early in the read; its end comes from the germline J gene. V and J are TRBV7-8 and TRBJ2-1, with no clear D. CDR1 and CDR2 from the germline V gene are SGHVS and FQNEAQ. The ends were cut back, 0 bases at V and 9 bases at J, with 9 bases in the middle. This CDR3 contains 13 residues. The CDR3 DNA, read in part, is TGTGCCAGCAGCTTAGCGCATTCGGGTGAG. It translates to CASSLAHSGE. The CDR3, in full, reads CASSLAHSGEQFF.

For this clone: Read data end 3 residues before the CDR3 end; the end is taken from the germline J gene. This chain joins TRBV2 and TRBJ2-2; D perhaps matches TRBD2 (5 bases). Germline V gene data show CDR1 as SNHLY and CDR2 as FYNNEI. This CDR3 comprises 14 residues. Trimming took off 7 bases at V and 4 bases at J, with 13 bases between the two ends. CDR3 bases read: TGTGCCAGCACTGCTACTAGGCTCACCGGGGAG. Translating gives CASTATRLTGE. From start to end, the CDR3 is CASTATRLTGELFF.

As regards this clone: The read gets to within 3 residues of the CDR3 end, and the germline J gene fills in the rest. The V call is TRBV10-1, the J call TRBJ2-3, with TRBD2 identical over 12 bases. V lost 8 bases to trimming and J lost 3 bases; unmatched junction nucleotides: 3. There are 14 residues in the CDR3. Germline V lookup: CDR1 WNHNN, CDR2 SYGVQD (reference sequence). CDR3 sequence: CASSTSGSTDTQYF. The sequenced CDR3 bases are TGCGCCAGCTCGACTAGCGGGAGTACAGATACG.

Notes on this clone: The CDR3 is cut off 3 residues early in the read; its end comes from the germline J gene. The chain couples TRBV6-1 to TRBJ1-2; 7 bases align to TRBD1. Per germline, CDR1 MNHNS and CDR2 SASEGT. This CDR3 spans 15 amino acids. Partial CDR3 DNA: TGTGCCAGCAGTGACTGGAGACAGGGACTCCACGAC. It specifies CASSDWRQGLHD. The full CDR3 is CASSDWRQGLHDYTF.